This paragraph reports one TCR beta chain. Original methodology: Researchers report that nucleated cell counts were estimated from reference gene primer amplification. Using immunoSEQ multiplex PCR, the repertoire was profiled, and TCRdb retains in-frame clones only, with some absent. That table furnishes V, J and clone size, whereas the DNA furnished D and trimming. The data show some 200,000 clones, approximately 85% seen once. These data belong to a study of blood T cell repertoires in COVID-19. Study details: Whether acute or convalescent, the COVID-19 samples came from the United States, Italy and Spain. Sample material is recorded as cDNA or gDNA derived from T cells, B-cell-depleted T cells, or PBMCs.

The CDR3 extends over 15 amino acids. Germline loops: CDR1 SQVTM, CDR2 ANQGSEA. V shed 3 bases, J shed 8 bases, and the junction held 12 bases outside the gene matches. The sequenced material came from peripheral blood. This chain connects TRBV29-1 to TRBJ1-2; 10 nucleotides align to TRBD1. This clonotype was sampled from an older woman with acute or convalescent COVID-19. This CDR3 reads CSVERTGTGARGYTF. The CDR3 region has the DNA TGCAGCGTTGAGAGAACCGGGACAGGGGCACGAGGCTACACCTTC.